These 10 T cell receptor beta chains came from one sample sequenced in a study of CD8+ T cells in alopecia areata. RNA was extracted and reverse transcribed into cDNA as the sequencing template. Libraries were prepared by immunoSEQ multiplex PCR; TCRdb keeps only in-frame clonotypes and omits some of them. Of approximately 150,000 clones detected, roughly 50% appear once; the ten largest clones hold approximately 6.6%. The specimen sequenced was CD4+ T cells sorted from blood. Receptors were obtained from a human donor with alopecia areata.

V and J are TRBV27 and TRBJ1-5; D not resolved. V was cut by 4 bases and J by 1 base, with 5 bases left in between. The CDR3 totals 13 residues. The germline CDR1 and CDR2 sequences are MNHEY and SMNVEV (reference sequence). The CDR3 spells CASSSGSNQPQHF. As DNA, the CDR3 is TGTGCCAGCAGTTCGGGCAGCAATCAGCCCCAGCATTTT.

The rearrangement uses TRBV18 and TRBJ1-2; weak D call: TRBD1 (6 bases). Germline assignment: CDR1 KGHSH and CDR2 LQKENI. The CDR3 consists of 14 residues. V was clipped by 3 bases and J by 6 bases, with 14 bases between them. The CDR3 is CASSPDGGPDGYTF. CDR3 nucleotides: TGTGCCAGCTCACCGGATGGGGGGCCCGATGGCTACACCTTC.

This clone was seen a few times. The V and J genes are TRBV28 and TRBJ2-2; 8 nucleotides align to TRBD1. Germline V gives CDR1 MDHEN, CDR2 SYDVKM. The CDR3 is 14 amino acids. Losses at the gene ends were 8 bases for V and 4 bases for J; bases not matched to a gene: 6. The CDR3 loop reads CASGNRGATGELFF. The CDR3 DNA reads TGTGCCAGCGGGAACAGGGGGGCCACCGGGGAGCTGTTTTTT.

The genes are TRBV2 and TRBJ2-7; a possible D gene is TRBD2 (5 bases). Deletions cut 5 bases from V and 3 bases from J, with 8 bases between. Germline V CDR1 and CDR2: SNHLY, FYNNEI. This CDR3 contains 12 residues. The DNA of the CDR3 is TGTGCCAGCAGTCTGGCGGGCTACGAGCAGTACTTC. This codes for CASSLAGYEQYF.

This clone has only a few counts. The V call is TRBV5-1, the J call TRBJ2-7; D might be TRBD1 (6 bases). Germline V gene sequence: CDR1 SGHRS, CDR2 YFSETQ. The ends were cut back, 1 base at V and 2 bases at J, with 10 bases in the middle. The length of the CDR3 is 14 residues. The CDR3 nucleotides are TGCGCCAGCAGCTTGCCAGGGGCGACCTACGAGCAGTACTTC. Translation: CASSLPGATYEQYF.

The sample holds a few counts of this clone. The CDR3 sequence is CASMSRTRNTEAFF. As DNA, the CDR3 is TGCGCCAGCATGTCCCGGACGCGGAACACTGAAGCTTTCTTT. The chain joins TRBV4-1 to TRBJ1-1; no firm D call. The V gene lost 7 bases and the J gene lost 1 base, with 13 bases spanning the gap. CDR1 MGHRA and CDR2 YSYEKL come from the germline V gene. The CDR3 consists of 14 residues.

The V gene is TRBV27, the J gene TRBJ2-3; D is uncertain. From germline, CDR1 is MNHEY and CDR2 SMNVEV (reference sequence). The germline V and J ends were trimmed by 2 bases and 0 bases, with 15 bases remaining between them. The CDR3 totals 17 residues. CDR3 in DNA: TGTGCCAGCAGTTTAGGTTGGGGATCGTCTAGCACAGATACGCAGTATTTT. Translating gives CASSLGWGSSSTDTQYF.

This clone was observed a few times. This chain uses TRBV14 with TRBJ2-7, with 7 nucleotides matching TRBD2. The germline gives CDR1 SGHDN, CDR2 FVKESK. There are 14 residues in the CDR3. The J segment lost 3 bases and the V segment lost 1 base, leaving 3 bases of the junction unmatched. The CDR3 coding sequence is TGTGCCAGCAGCCAAGCCGTAGCGGGCTACGAGCAGTACTTC. Translated, it gives CASSQAVAGYEQYF.

The table lists this clone with a few counts. The rearrangement uses TRBV20-1 and TRBJ2-7, with D hard to call. Germline V gene data show CDR1 as DFQATT and CDR2 as SNEGSKA (reference sequence). This CDR3 has 10 amino acids. V was clipped by 7 bases and J by 4 bases, with 8 bases between them. Here the CDR3 DNA reads TGCAGTGTTTGGCAATACGAGCAGTACTTC. It specifies CSVWQYEQYF.

The chain links TRBV29-1 to TRBJ1-2; no clear D. The CDR3 is 11 residues long. V was clipped by 2 bases and J by 7 bases, with 8 bases between them. Germline V gene lookup returns CDR1 SQVTM and CDR2 ANQGSEA. The CDR3 here is CSVETPLGYTF. CDR3 DNA: TGCAGCGTTGAAACACCCCTTGGCTACACCTTC.